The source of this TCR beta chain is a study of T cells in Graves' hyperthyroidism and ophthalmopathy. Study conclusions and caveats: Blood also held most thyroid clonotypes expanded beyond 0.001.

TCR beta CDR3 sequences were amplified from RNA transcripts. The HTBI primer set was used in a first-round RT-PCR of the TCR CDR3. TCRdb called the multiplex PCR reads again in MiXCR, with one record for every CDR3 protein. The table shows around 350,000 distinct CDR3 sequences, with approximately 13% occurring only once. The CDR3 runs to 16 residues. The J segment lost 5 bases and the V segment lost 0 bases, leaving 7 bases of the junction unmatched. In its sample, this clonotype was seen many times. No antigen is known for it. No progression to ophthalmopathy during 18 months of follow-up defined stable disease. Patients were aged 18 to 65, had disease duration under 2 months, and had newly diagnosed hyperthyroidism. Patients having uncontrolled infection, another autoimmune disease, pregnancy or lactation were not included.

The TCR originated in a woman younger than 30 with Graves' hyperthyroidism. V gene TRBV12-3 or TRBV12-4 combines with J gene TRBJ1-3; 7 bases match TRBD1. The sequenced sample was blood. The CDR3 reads CASSLAFRGPRNTIYF. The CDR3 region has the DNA TGTGCCAGCAGTTTAGCGTTTAGGGGGCCGAGAAACACCATATATTTT.